Sequencing of this T cell receptor beta chain was carried out in a study of technical replicates of blood from a few donors. Some clones are missing from TCRdb's copy, which holds only in-frame ones; the method was immunoSEQ multiplex PCR. The profile shows some 70,000 clones, roughly nine tenths of them singletons. The J segment lost 4 bases and the V segment lost 4 bases, leaving 5 bases of the junction unmatched. Germline V lookup: CDR1 SGHAT, CDR2 FQNNGV. This CDR3 has 14 amino acids. This sequence was found in a human donor in good health. Some clones in this sample may be carry-over from other donors' samples. This rearrangement joins TRBV11-2 to TRBJ2-3, with 7 bases matching TRBD2. Specimen: PBMCs. The DNA for the CDR3 is TGTGCCAGCAGCTCCCGGGGGAGGGCAGATACGCAGTATTTT. Translated: CASSSRGRADTQYF.